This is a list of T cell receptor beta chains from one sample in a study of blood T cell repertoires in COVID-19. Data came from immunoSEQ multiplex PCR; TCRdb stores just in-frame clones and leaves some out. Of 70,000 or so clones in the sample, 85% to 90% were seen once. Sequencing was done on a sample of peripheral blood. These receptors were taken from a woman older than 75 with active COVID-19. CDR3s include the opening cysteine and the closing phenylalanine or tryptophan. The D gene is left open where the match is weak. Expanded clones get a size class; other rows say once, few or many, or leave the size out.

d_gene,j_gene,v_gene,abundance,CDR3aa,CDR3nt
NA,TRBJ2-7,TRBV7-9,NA,CASSLGASGGHFFYEQYF,TGTGCCAGCAGCTTGGGAGCGTCTGGCGGCCATTTCTTCTACGAGCAGTACTTC
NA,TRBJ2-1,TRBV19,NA,CATLGGQGHYNEQFF,TGTGCCACCCTGGGGGGGCAGGGACACTACAATGAGCAGTTCTTC
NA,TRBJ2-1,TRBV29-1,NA,CSVEDRGAVAYNEQFF,TGCAGCGTTGAAGATCGGGGAGCGGTTGCCTACAATGAGCAGTTCTTC
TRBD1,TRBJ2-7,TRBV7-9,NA,CASSSHRGPPSYEQYF,TGTGCCAGCAGCTCTCACAGGGGGCCCCCCTCCTACGAGCAGTACTTC
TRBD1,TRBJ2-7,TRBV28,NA,CASNTRGRGPEQYF,TGTGCCAGCAATACCCGGGGCAGGGGGCCCGAGCAGTACTTC
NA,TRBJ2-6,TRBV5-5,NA,CASSFQGFGANVLTF,TGTGCCAGCAGCTTTCAGGGATTTGGGGCCAACGTCCTGACTTTC
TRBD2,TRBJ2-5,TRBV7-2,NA,CASSPSGRARSPETQYF,TGTGCCAGCAGCCCTAGCGGGAGGGCCAGGTCTCCAGAGACCCAGTACTTC
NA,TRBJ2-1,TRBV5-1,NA,CASSSPTGTAADEQFF,TGCGCCAGCAGCTCTCCGACCGGGACTGCTGCGGATGAGCAGTTCTTC
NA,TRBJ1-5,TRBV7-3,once,CASSRNRDQPQHF,TGTGCCAGCAGCCGTAACAGGGATCAGCCCCAGCATTTT
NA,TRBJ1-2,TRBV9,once,CASTREGNYGYTF,TGTGCCAGCACCCGGGAGGGGAACTATGGCTACACCTTC
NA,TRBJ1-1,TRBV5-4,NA,CASSTSRRNTEAFF,TGTGCCAGCAGTACTTCAAGAAGGAACACTGAAGCTTTCTTT
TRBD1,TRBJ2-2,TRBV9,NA,CASSVEGASGELFF,TGTGCCAGCAGCGTAGAGGGGGCGTCCGGGGAGCTGTTTTTT
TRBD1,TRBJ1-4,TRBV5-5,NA,CASSELGTAFNEKLFF,TGTGCCAGCAGCGAACTAGGGACAGCTTTTAATGAAAAACTGTTTTTT
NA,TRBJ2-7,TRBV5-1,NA,CASSFGASPLYEQYF,TGCGCCAGCAGCTTTGGGGCTTCTCCCCTCTACGAGCAGTACTTC
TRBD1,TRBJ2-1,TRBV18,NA,CASSPQDPGGTTEQFF,TGTGCCAGCTCACCACAGGACCCAGGGGGTACTACAGAGCAGTTCTTC
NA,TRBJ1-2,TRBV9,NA,CASSVGGVVTF,TGTGCCAGCAGCGTAGGGGGGGTGGTCACCTTC
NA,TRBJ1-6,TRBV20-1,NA,CSASGGAGAYNSPLHF,TGCAGTGCTAGTGGCGGGGCGGGGGCCTATAATTCACCCCTCCACTTT
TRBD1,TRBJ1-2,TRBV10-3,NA,CAISEFAGGRQEQYGYTF,TGTGCCATCAGTGAGTTCGCAGGGGGCCGACAAGAACAATATGGCTACACCTTC
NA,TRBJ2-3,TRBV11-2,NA,CASSLVMGRIDTQYF,TGTGCCAGCAGCTTAGTAATGGGCAGGATCGATACGCAGTATTTT
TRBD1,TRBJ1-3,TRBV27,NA,CASRDLWDRSFSGNTIYF,TGTGCCAGCAGAGACCTATGGGACAGGAGCTTTTCTGGAAACACCATATATTTT
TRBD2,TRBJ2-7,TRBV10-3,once,CAISEPYKGLAGVISYEQYF,TGTGCCATCAGTGAACCTTATAAAGGACTAGCGGGAGTGATTTCCTACGAGCAGTACTTC
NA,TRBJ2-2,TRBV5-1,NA,CASSLDRVGVNTGELFF,TGCGCCAGCAGCTTGGACAGGGTTGGTGTGAACACCGGGGAGCTGTTTTTT
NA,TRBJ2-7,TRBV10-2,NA,CASSERAGGVYEQYF,TGCGCCAGCAGTGAGCGGGCGGGCGGGGTCTACGAGCAGTACTTC
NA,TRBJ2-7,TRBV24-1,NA,CATPAGDTVSSYEQYF,TGTGCCACACCAGCAGGGGACACGGTCAGCTCCTACGAGCAGTACTTC
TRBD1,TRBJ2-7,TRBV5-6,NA,CASSLAPGTGWNDEQYF,TGTGCCAGCAGCTTGGCCCCCGGGACAGGGTGGAATGACGAGCAGTACTTC
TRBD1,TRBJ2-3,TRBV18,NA,CASSPLETGGVDTQYF,TGTGCCAGCTCACCACTAGAGACAGGGGGCGTAGATACGCAGTATTTT
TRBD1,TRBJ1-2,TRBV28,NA,CASSLPGGGYGYTF,TGTGCCAGCAGCCTGCCAGGGGGCGGTTATGGCTACACCTTC
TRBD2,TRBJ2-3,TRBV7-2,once,CASTPRTSGPDTQYF,TGTGCCAGCACCCCCAGGACTAGCGGACCAGATACGCAGTATTTT
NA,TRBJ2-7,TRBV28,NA,CASRQASYEQYF,TGTGCCAGCCGGCAGGCCTCCTACGAGCAGTACTTC
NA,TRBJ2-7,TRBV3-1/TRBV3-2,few,CASSPSLSSYEQYF,TGTGCCAGCAGTCCATCATTGAGCTCCTACGAGCAGTACTTC
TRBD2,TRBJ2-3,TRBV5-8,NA,CASSFLIAGNTDTQYF,TGTGCCAGCAGCTTCTTAATAGCGGGCAACACAGATACGCAGTATTTT
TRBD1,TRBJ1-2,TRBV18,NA,CASSPTTGEGYTF,TGTGCCAGCTCACCGACGACAGGGGAAGGCTACACCTTC
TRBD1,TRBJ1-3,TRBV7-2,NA,CASSRDSGPGNTIYF,TGTGCCAGCAGCCGGGACAGTGGTCCCGGAAACACCATATATTTT
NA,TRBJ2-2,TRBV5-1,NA,CASSLYGGLAGELFF,TGCGCCAGCAGCTTGTATGGGGGACTGGCCGGGGAGCTGTTTTTT
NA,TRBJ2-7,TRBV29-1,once,CSVQGSYEQYF,TGCAGCGTACAGGGATCCTACGAGCAGTACTTC
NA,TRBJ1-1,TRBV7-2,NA,CASTSSGAHTEAFF,TGTGCCAGCACCTCCTCTGGGGCCCACACTGAAGCTTTCTTT
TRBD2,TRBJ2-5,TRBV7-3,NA,CASSRGGRETQYF,TGTGCCAGCAGCAGAGGCGGGAGAGAGACCCAGTACTTC
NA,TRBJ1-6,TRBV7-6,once,CASSWGGYNSPLHF,TGTGCCAGCAGCTGGGGGGGTTATAATTCACCCCTCCACTTT
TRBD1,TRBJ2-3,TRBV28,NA,CASSYTGVGTDTQYF,TGTGCCAGCAGTTATACAGGGGTAGGCACAGATACGCAGTATTTT
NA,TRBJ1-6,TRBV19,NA,CASSNGGIGNSPLHF,TGTGCCAGTAGTAATGGAGGCATTGGAAATTCACCCCTCCACTTT
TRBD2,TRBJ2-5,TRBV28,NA,CASTRGLARQETQYF,TGTGCCAGCACCAGGGGACTAGCGAGACAAGAGACCCAGTACTTC
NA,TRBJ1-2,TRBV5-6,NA,CASSLGQANYGYTF,TGTGCCAGCAGCTTGGGCCAGGCCAACTATGGCTACACCTTC
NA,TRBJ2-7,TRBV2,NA,CASSVTLSVSEQYF,TGTGCCAGCAGTGTGACTCTCTCGGTCTCCGAGCAGTACTTC
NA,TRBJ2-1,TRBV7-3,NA,CASSLGTFPRGNEQFF,TGTGCCAGCAGCTTAGGCACGTTCCCCCGCGGGAATGAGCAGTTCTTC
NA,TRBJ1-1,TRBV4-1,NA,CASSQRWGQMNTEAFF,TGCGCCAGCAGCCAACGTTGGGGACAAATGAACACTGAAGCTTTCTTT
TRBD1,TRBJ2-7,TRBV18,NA,CASSQTGQGSYEQYF,TGTGCCAGCTCTCAAACGGGACAGGGATCCTACGAGCAGTACTTC
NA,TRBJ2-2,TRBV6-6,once,CASSGTNTGELFF,TGTGCCAGCTCTGGGACAAACACCGGGGAGCTGTTTTTT
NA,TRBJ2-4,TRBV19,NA,CASSRLYSQTIQYF,TGTGCCAGTAGCCGACTTTATAGCCAAACCATTCAGTACTTC
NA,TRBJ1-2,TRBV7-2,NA,CASSSRGGYGYTF,TGTGCCAGCAGCTCCCGGGGTGGCTATGGCTACACCTTC
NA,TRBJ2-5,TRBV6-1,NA,CASSERGRFGETQYF,TGTGCCAGCAGTGAAAGAGGCCGTTTCGGGGAGACCCAGTACTTC
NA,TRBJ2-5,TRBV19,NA,CASSSATGVRRETQYF,TGTGCCAGTAGTTCGGCTACAGGAGTTCGACGAGAGACCCAGTACTTC
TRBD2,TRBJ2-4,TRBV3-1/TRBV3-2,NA,CASGRYLVAGDKNIQYF,TGTGCCAGCGGGAGATATTTGGTGGCGGGGGACAAAAACATTCAGTACTTC
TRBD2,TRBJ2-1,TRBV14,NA,CASSHTGGSTAEQFF,TGTGCCAGCAGCCACACGGGAGGCTCCACAGCCGAGCAGTTCTTC
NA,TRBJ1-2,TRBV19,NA,CASSIVPGGYTF,TGTGCCAGTAGTATAGTACCCGGTGGCTACACCTTC
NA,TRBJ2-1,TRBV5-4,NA,CASIRGTGRPNEQFF,TGTGCCAGCATACGTGGGACTGGACGCCCTAATGAGCAGTTCTTC
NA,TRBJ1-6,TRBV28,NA,CASRPLGGQDSPLHF,TGTGCCAGCAGACCCTTGGGGGGGCAGGATTCACCCCTCCACTTT
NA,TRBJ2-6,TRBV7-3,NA,CASSSPISANVLTF,TGTGCCAGCAGCTCACCTATTAGTGCCAACGTCCTGACTTTC
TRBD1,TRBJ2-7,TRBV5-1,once,CASSLVGQGAYEQYF,TGCGCCAGCAGCTTGGTTGGACAGGGAGCCTACGAGCAGTACTTC
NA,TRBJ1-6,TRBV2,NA,CASDQGFFYNSPLHF,TGTGCCAGTGATCAGGGGTTCTTTTATAATTCACCCCTCCACTTT
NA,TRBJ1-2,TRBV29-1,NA,CSVAKGLQGPYGYTF,TGCAGCGTGGCAAAGGGTCTACAGGGACCCTATGGCTACACCTTC